The 3 T cell receptor beta chains given below trace back to one sample, sequenced in a study of cytomegalovirus exposure and HLA in healthy donors. Vbeta (60) and Jbeta (13) primers were used in the PCR. Data came from immunoSEQ multiplex PCR; TCRdb stores just in-frame clones and leaves some out. The table has under 200,000 clones, 75% seen once. Sequencing used PBMCs. The receptor source for this set is a woman between 40 and 55 years old in good health and CMV-seropositive.

The CDR3 nucleotides read TGTGCCAGCATCTTAAGGACTAGCGCATACAATGAGCAGTTCTTC. Its protein product is CASILRTSAYNEQFF. The chain joins TRBV27 to TRBJ2-1, with 9 bases identical to TRBD2. With V trimmed by 7 bases and J by 4 bases, 8 bases remained unmatched. Germline assignment: CDR1 MNHEY and CDR2 SMNVEV (reference sequence). This CDR3 comprises 15 residues.

This clone was recorded once. The chain recombines TRBV28 with TRBJ2-5; 11 nucleotides line up with TRBD2. The end of the DNA is better explained by TRBJ2-7, so the J call may be wrong. The CDR3 runs to 14 residues. Looked up from germline, CDR1 is MDHEN and CDR2 is SYDVKM. The CDR3 DNA reads TGTGCCAGCAGTTCGGGACTAGCGGTACGCGAGCAGTACTTC. Amino acid sequence: CASSSGLAVREQYF.

This clone was seen only a few times. This chain connects TRBV5-1 to TRBJ2-5; TRBD1 agrees at 8 bases. With 0 bases clipped from V and 5 bases from J, the junction kept 6 bases outside the gene matches. In germline, CDR1 is SGHRS, CDR2 YFSETQ. The CDR3 has 15 residues. This chain's CDR3 is CASSLDGQGHETQYF. For the CDR3, the DNA is TGCGCCAGCAGCTTGGACGGACAGGGTCACGAGACCCAGTACTTC.